The rows below give T cell receptor beta chains drawn from one sample of a study of radiotherapy plus CTLA-4 blockade in lung cancer. Clones were sequenced by immunoSEQ multiplex PCR, and TCRdb holds only the in-frame ones, with some missing. The sample shows 50,000 to 65,000 clones, 77% of them seen only once. This specimen was peripheral blood, taken from a patient treated with radiotherapy plus ipilimumab. The receptor source for this set is a human donor with non-small cell lung cancer who had a partial response to radiotherapy plus ipilimumab. Both conserved end residues are part of each CDR3. Each record gives: V gene, D gene, clone size, J gene, CDR3 protein, CDR3 DNA. A D gene is named only where the DNA matches it firmly. Some rows mark clone size as missing; the rest say once, few, many or name a class of expanded clone.

>TRBV9|-|-|TRBJ2-7
CASSVTDSYEQYF
TGTGCCAGCAGCGTTACAGACTCCTACGAGCAGTACTTC
>TRBV29-1|TRBD1|-|TRBJ2-2
CSVGRDRDTGELFF
TGCAGCGTGGGTCGGGACAGGGACACCGGGGAGCTGTTTTTT
>TRBV27|TRBD2|-|TRBJ2-5
CASREIGGTSEKTQYF
TGTGCCAGCAGGGAGATCGGGGGGACTTCAGAAAAGACCCAGTACTTC
>TRBV6-5|-|once|TRBJ1-5
CASKRGGGSNQPQHF
TGTGCCAGCAAAAGGGGAGGTGGCTCAAATCAGCCCCAGCATTTT
>TRBV15|-|-|TRBJ1-1
CATSRRTVTEAFF
TGTGCCACCAGCAGAAGGACAGTTACTGAAGCTTTCTTT
>TRBV5-4|-|-|TRBJ2-4
CASSLGTGSGNIQYF
TGTGCCAGCAGCTTGGGAACAGGGTCGGGAAACATTCAGTACTTC
>TRBV5-4|TRBD2|-|TRBJ2-1
CASSWGGAGGPDEQFF
TGTGCCAGCAGCTGGGGCGGTGCGGGGGGGCCCGATGAGCAGTTCTTC
>TRBV6-5|-|-|TRBJ1-5
CASSSSGVQPQHF
-
>TRBV2|-|few|TRBJ1-3
CASKNGGSSGNTIYF
TGTGCCAGCAAGAATGGTGGTAGCTCTGGAAACACCATATATTTT
>TRBV7-3|TRBD2|-|TRBJ2-2
CASSYTGLAGAKGTGELFF
TGTGCCAGCAGCTACACCGGACTAGCGGGGGCGAAAGGCACCGGGGAGCTGTTTTTT
>TRBV6-1|TRBD1|-|TRBJ1-1
CASRLHRGTGTEAFF
TGTGCCAGCAGGTTACACAGGGGGACGGGGACTGAAGCTTTCTTT
>TRBV7-6|TRBD2|-|TRBJ2-3
CASRAGGLAGGTDTQYF
TGTGCCAGCAGGGCTGGGGGACTAGCGGGGGGCACAGATACGCAGTATTTT
>TRBV19|-|-|TRBJ2-2
CASSIRGAGELFF
TGTGCCAGTAGTATCAGGGGGGCCGGGGAGCTGTTTTTT
>TRBV10-3|TRBD2|few|TRBJ2-1
CAISDPSGGADEQFF
TGTGCCATCAGTGACCCTAGCGGGGGGGCAGATGAGCAGTTCTTC
>TRBV10-1|-|-|TRBJ1-1
CASSESGRGEAFF
TGCGCCAGCAGTGAGTCGGGGAGAGGTGAAGCTTTCTTT
>TRBV5-1|-|-|TRBJ1-1
CASSPTEIKNTEAFF
TGCGCCAGCAGCCCCACAGAGATAAAGAACACTGAAGCTTTCTTT
>TRBV7-3|TRBD1|-|TRBJ2-3
CASSLSGQGSTDTQYF
TGTGCCAGCAGCTTATCTGGACAGGGGAGCACAGATACGCAGTATTTT
>TRBV10-3|-|-|TRBJ2-1
CAITGGGEQFF
TGTGCCATCACCGGCGGTGGAGAGCAGTTCTTC
>TRBV4-1|TRBD1|-|TRBJ1-1
CASSQPGQGFAEAFF
TGCGCCAGCAGCCAGCCGGGACAGGGGTTCGCTGAAGCTTTCTTT
>TRBV29-1|-|-|TRBJ2-7
CSVEDQQGLEQYF
TGCAGCGTTGAAGATCAGCAGGGGCTCGAGCAGTACTTC
>TRBV11-2|-|-|TRBJ2-3
CASSLNSRTDTQYF
TGTGCCAGCAGCTTAAACAGCCGCACAGATACGCAGTATTTT
>TRBV27|-|-|TRBJ2-3
CASSLMGARGTDTQYF
TGTGCCAGCAGTTTAATGGGGGCGCGTGGCACAGATACGCAGTATTTT
>TRBV28|TRBD1|-|TRBJ2-4
CASRISGTGKNIQYF
TGTGCCAGCAGGATTTCCGGGACAGGGAAAAACATTCAGTACTTC
>TRBV18|-|-|TRBJ2-6
CASSPPVRAGANVLTF
TGTGCCAGCTCACCACCTGTACGGGCTGGGGCCAACGTCCTGACTTTC
>TRBV7-9|TRBD2|-|TRBJ2-5
CASGRGVETQYF
TGTGCCAGCGGACGGGGGGTCGAGACCCAGTACTTC
>TRBV5-4|-|-|TRBJ1-1
CASSIWGGTEAFF
TGTGCCAGCAGCATTTGGGGGGGAACTGAAGCTTTCTTT
>TRBV9|-|-|TRBJ1-4
CASSVAGSNEKLFF
TGTGCCAGCAGCGTAGCAGGGTCCAATGAAAAACTGTTTTTT
>TRBV2|TRBD2|-|TRBJ2-3
CASRRLAGVSTDTQYF
TGTGCCAGCCGTAGACTAGCGGGGGTAAGCACAGATACGCAGTATTTT